This is a list of T cell receptor beta chains from one sample in a study of early T cells in non-severe SARS-CoV-2 infection. TCRdb fed the 5' RACE reads into MiXCR, producing one record per CDR3 protein. This table has approximately 70,000 distinct CDR3 sequences, roughly 12% appearing once. Sequences were derived from whole blood, sampled at baseline. The origin of the receptors is an adult who was a healthcare worker with PCR-confirmed SARS-CoV-2 infection or an uninfected control (not recorded which). Each CDR3 is given with its conserved first and last residue. The order of the fields is CDR3 protein, CDR3 DNA, V gene, clone size, D gene, J gene. A D gene is named only where the DNA matches it firmly. Size tells how often a clone was seen (once, few, many) or the class of an expanded clone, and some rows leave it out.

CDR3: CASSYFGGTQYF
DNA: TGTGCCAGCAGTTACTTCGGGGGGACCCAGTACTTC
V: TRBV6-2/TRBV6-3
size: few
D: -
J: TRBJ2-5

CDR3: CASSHAVRQGAGEQYF
DNA: TGTGCCAGCAGCCATGCAGTACGACAGGGGGCAGGCGAGCAGTACTTC
V: TRBV7-9
size: few
D: TRBD1
J: TRBJ2-7

CDR3: CAIRDRGVVDYGYTF
DNA: TGTGCCATCAGGGACAGGGGAGTGGTTGACTATGGCTACACCTTC
V: TRBV7-2
size: many
D: TRBD1
J: TRBJ1-2

CDR3: CSVSRDNYEQYF
DNA: TGCAGCGTGTCCCGGGACAACTACGAGCAGTACTTC
V: TRBV29-1
size: many
D: -
J: TRBJ2-7

CDR3: CASSLRTGGADTQYF
DNA: TGTGCCAGCAGTCTCCGGACAGGGGGGGCAGATACGCAGTATTTT
V: TRBV2
size: -
D: TRBD1
J: TRBJ2-3

CDR3: CASSISLSTGGNGYTF
DNA: TGTGCCAGTAGTATATCTCTTTCGACAGGGGGCAATGGCTACACCTTC
V: TRBV19
size: once
D: TRBD1
J: TRBJ1-2

CDR3: CAIRPGQGVGAFF
DNA: TGTGCCATCAGACCCGGACAGGGGGTGGGAGCTTTCTTT
V: TRBV10-3
size: -
D: TRBD1
J: TRBJ1-1

CDR3: CASSIDSRGQETQYF
DNA: TGTGCCAGTAGTATAGACTCCAGGGGGCAAGAGACCCAGTACTTC
V: TRBV19
size: -
D: TRBD1
J: TRBJ2-5

CDR3: CASSVEDRATEAFF
DNA: TGTGCCAGCAGCGTAGAAGACAGGGCTACTGAAGCTTTCTTT
V: TRBV9
size: many
D: TRBD1
J: TRBJ1-1

CDR3: CASSPSSSNGELFF
DNA: TGTGCCAGCAGCCCCTCCAGCTCAAACGGGGAGCTGTTTTTT
V: TRBV7-2
size: many
D: -
J: TRBJ2-2

CDR3: CSVEDLEGRSYNEQFF
DNA: TGCAGCGTTGAAGATCTGGAGGGTCGCTCCTACAATGAGCAGTTCTTC
V: TRBV29-1
size: -
D: -
J: TRBJ2-1

CDR3: CASSEEGAASTDTQYF
DNA: TGTGCCAGCAGTGAAGAGGGGGCTGCTAGCACAGATACGCAGTATTTT
V: TRBV2
size: -
D: TRBD1
J: TRBJ2-3

CDR3: CASSSRTGSKNIQYF
DNA: TGTGCCAGCAGCTCCCGAACAGGGTCCAAAAACATTCAGTACTTC
V: TRBV7-9
size: few
D: -
J: TRBJ2-4

CDR3: CASSPGTGVYEQYF
DNA: TGTGCCAGCTCACCAGGGACAGGGGTCTACGAGCAGTACTTC
V: TRBV18
size: many
D: TRBD1
J: TRBJ2-7

CDR3: CASSADRGKLFF
DNA: TGTGCCAGCAGTGCGGACCGCGGAAAACTGTTTTTT
V: TRBV27
size: -
D: -
J: TRBJ1-4

CDR3: CSASGAGANSGNTIYF
DNA: TGCAGTGCTAGCGGGGCAGGGGCCAACTCTGGAAACACCATATATTTT
V: TRBV20-1
size: few
D: -
J: TRBJ1-3

CDR3: CASSLGTSGLLDTQYF
DNA: TGTGCCAGCAGCTTGGGGACTAGCGGTTTGTTGGATACGCAGTATTTT
V: TRBV7-9
size: -
D: TRBD2
J: TRBJ2-3

CDR3: CATRAPGPGDEQFF
DNA: TGTGCCACCCGCGCCCCCGGACCTGGGGATGAGCAGTTCTTC
V: TRBV28
size: few
D: -
J: TRBJ2-1

CDR3: CAARGQGGNQPQHF
DNA: TGTGCCGCCCGGGGGCAGGGTGGCAATCAGCCCCAGCATTTT
V: TRBV10-3
size: few
D: -
J: TRBJ1-5

CDR3: CASSQVGTDRGTEAFF
DNA: TGCGCCAGCAGCCAAGTTGGGACAGACAGGGGCACTGAAGCTTTCTTT
V: TRBV4-3
size: few
D: TRBD1
J: TRBJ1-1

CDR3: CSVQGDGEQYF
DNA: TGCAGCGTACAGGGGGATGGAGAGCAGTACTTC
V: TRBV29-1
size: -
D: TRBD1
J: TRBJ2-7

CDR3: CASSYDPATKNIQYF
DNA: TGTGCCAGCAGTTACGACCCGGCGACCAAAAACATTCAGTACTTC
V: TRBV28
size: many
D: -
J: TRBJ2-4

CDR3: CSAEEQFNEQFF
DNA: TGCAGTGCGGAAGAGCAATTCAATGAGCAGTTCTTC
V: TRBV20-1
size: -
D: -
J: TRBJ2-1

CDR3: CASLGQNTEAFF
DNA: TGCGCCAGCCTTGGACAGAACACTGAAGCTTTCTTT
V: TRBV5-1
size: -
D: -
J: TRBJ1-1

CDR3: CSVDETGLGEQYF
DNA: TGCAGCGTTGATGAGACGGGGCTCGGTGAGCAGTACTTC
V: TRBV29-1
size: many
D: -
J: TRBJ2-7

CDR3: CASSLSGSTEAFF
DNA: TGTGCCAGCAGTTTATCGGGCAGCACTGAAGCTTTCTTT
V: TRBV27
size: few
D: -
J: TRBJ1-1

CDR3: CSGRDRDTYEQYF
DNA: TGCAGTGGCCGGGACAGGGACACCTACGAGCAGTACTTC
V: TRBV20-1
size: -
D: TRBD1
J: TRBJ2-7

CDR3: CASTRSGTDTSSGNTIYF
DNA: TGTGCCAGCACACGTTCCGGGACAGATACGAGCTCTGGAAACACCATATATTTT
V: TRBV6-6
size: -
D: TRBD1
J: TRBJ1-3

CDR3: CASSHASGRSTEAFF
DNA: TGCGCCAGCAGCCACGCTTCGGGGAGGAGCACTGAAGCTTTCTTT
V: TRBV4-3
size: -
D: -
J: TRBJ1-1

CDR3: CASSPILAGGLLDEQFF
DNA: TGTGCCAGCAGTCCCATACTAGCGGGGGGGCTTCTCGATGAGCAGTTCTTC
V: TRBV27
size: -
D: TRBD2
J: TRBJ2-1

CDR3: CSVGGLGRVYNEQFF
DNA: TGCAGCGTTGGAGGGTTAGGCAGGGTATACAATGAGCAGTTCTTC
V: TRBV29-1
size: -
D: -
J: TRBJ2-1

CDR3: CSASWSSYNEQFF
DNA: TGCAGTGCTAGCTGGAGCTCCTACAATGAGCAGTTCTTC
V: TRBV20-1
size: -
D: -
J: TRBJ2-1

CDR3: CASSTQGLPNYGYTF
DNA: TGTGCCAGCAGCACGCAGGGGCTGCCTAACTATGGCTACACCTTC
V: TRBV5-5
size: -
D: -
J: TRBJ1-2

CDR3: CASSLVPLYNEQFF
DNA: TGTGCCAGCAGCTTAGTGCCGCTCTACAATGAGCAGTTCTTC
V: TRBV11-2
size: -
D: -
J: TRBJ2-1

CDR3: CASSSYGNTEAFF
DNA: TGTGCCAGCAGCTCCTATGGGAACACTGAAGCTTTCTTT
V: TRBV6-5
size: few
D: -
J: TRBJ1-1

CDR3: CASSTQYNQPQHF
DNA: TGTGCCAGCAGCACCCAGTACAATCAGCCCCAGCATTTT
V: TRBV7-2
size: -
D: -
J: TRBJ1-5

CDR3: CASSPSRGHYGYTF
DNA: TGTGCCAGCTCCCCGAGCAGGGGGCACTATGGCTACACCTTC
V: TRBV18
size: -
D: TRBD1
J: TRBJ1-2

CDR3: CATDIYQDVRDDEQFF
DNA: TGTGCCACCGACATATACCAGGATGTCAGGGACGATGAGCAGTTCTTC
V: TRBV28
size: many
D: -
J: TRBJ2-1

CDR3: CASSFSPFRDITDTQYF
DNA: TGTGCCAGCAGCTTTTCTCCCTTCAGGGACATTACAGATACGCAGTATTTT
V: TRBV11-2
size: -
D: -
J: TRBJ2-3

CDR3: CASSLPQAFF
DNA: TGTGCCAGCAGTTTGCCCCAGGCTTTCTTT
V: TRBV28
size: many
D: -
J: TRBJ1-1

CDR3: CASSNPCLRGALGETQYF
DNA: TGTGCCAGCAGCAACCCTTGTTTACGGGGGGCGTTGGGGGAGACCCAGTACTTC
V: TRBV21-1
size: -
D: -
J: TRBJ2-5

CDR3: CASSLSLAGSSYEQYF
DNA: TGTGCCAGCAGCTTATCCTTAGCGGGTAGCTCCTACGAGCAGTACTTC
V: TRBV11-2
size: many
D: TRBD2
J: TRBJ2-7

CDR3: CASTKGASLGEQYF
DNA: TGTGCCAGCACCAAGGGGGCGTCCCTCGGCGAGCAGTACTTC
V: TRBV6-2/TRBV6-3
size: many
D: TRBD1
J: TRBJ2-7

CDR3: CASSLSPGQTYEQYF
DNA: TGTGCCAGCAGCTTGAGTCCGGGTCAAACCTACGAGCAGTACTTC
V: TRBV5-5
size: -
D: -
J: TRBJ2-7

CDR3: CASSFPPGQFGTEAFF
DNA: TGTGCCAGCAGCTTTCCCCCGGGACAGTTCGGAACTGAAGCTTTCTTT
V: TRBV11-2
size: -
D: TRBD1
J: TRBJ1-1

CDR3: CASSMGQAFYEQYF
DNA: TGTGCCAGTAGTATGGGACAGGCTTTCTACGAGCAGTACTTC
V: TRBV19
size: many
D: TRBD1
J: TRBJ2-7

CDR3: CASSQGLGADTQYF
DNA: TGTGCCAGCAGCCAAGGGCTAGGGGCAGATACGCAGTATTTT
V: TRBV4-2
size: -
D: -
J: TRBJ2-3

CDR3: CASSEPRTSGAETQYF
DNA: TGTGCCAGCAGTGAACCCCGGACTAGCGGGGCAGAGACCCAGTACTTC
V: TRBV25-1
size: many
D: TRBD2
J: TRBJ2-5

CDR3: CASSLAGNKNTEAFF
DNA: TGTGCCAGCAGCTTAGCGGGGAATAAGAACACTGAAGCTTTCTTT
V: TRBV11-2
size: few
D: -
J: TRBJ1-1

CDR3: CAINQGGSTDTQYF
DNA: TGTGCCATCAACCAGGGGGGTAGCACAGATACGCAGTATTTT
V: TRBV10-3
size: few
D: -
J: TRBJ2-3

CDR3: CASSERPGQGGDTQYF
DNA: TGTGCCAGCAGTGAACGCCCGGGACAGGGGGGAGATACGCAGTATTTT
V: TRBV6-1
size: few
D: TRBD1
J: TRBJ2-3

CDR3: CSAAAGRGSGYTF
DNA: TGCAGTGCTGCAGCAGGCAGGGGAAGTGGCTACACCTTC
V: TRBV20-1
size: -
D: -
J: TRBJ1-2